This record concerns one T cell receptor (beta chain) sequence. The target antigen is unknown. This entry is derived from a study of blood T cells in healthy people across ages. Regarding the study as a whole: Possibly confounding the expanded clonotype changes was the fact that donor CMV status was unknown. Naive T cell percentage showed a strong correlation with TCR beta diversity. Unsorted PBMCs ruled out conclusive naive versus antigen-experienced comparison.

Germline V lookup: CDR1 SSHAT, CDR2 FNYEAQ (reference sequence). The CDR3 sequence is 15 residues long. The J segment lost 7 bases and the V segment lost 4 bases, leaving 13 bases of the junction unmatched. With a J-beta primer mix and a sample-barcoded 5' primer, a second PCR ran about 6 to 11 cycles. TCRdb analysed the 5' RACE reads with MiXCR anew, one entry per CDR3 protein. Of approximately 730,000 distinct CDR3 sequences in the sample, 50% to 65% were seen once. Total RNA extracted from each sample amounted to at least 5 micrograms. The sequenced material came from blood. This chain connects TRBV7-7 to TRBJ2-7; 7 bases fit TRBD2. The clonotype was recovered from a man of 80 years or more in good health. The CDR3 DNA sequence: TGTGCCAGCAGCTCTGGGGGGGACTTTAGGGATGAGCAGTACTTC. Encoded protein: CASSSGGDFRDEQYF.